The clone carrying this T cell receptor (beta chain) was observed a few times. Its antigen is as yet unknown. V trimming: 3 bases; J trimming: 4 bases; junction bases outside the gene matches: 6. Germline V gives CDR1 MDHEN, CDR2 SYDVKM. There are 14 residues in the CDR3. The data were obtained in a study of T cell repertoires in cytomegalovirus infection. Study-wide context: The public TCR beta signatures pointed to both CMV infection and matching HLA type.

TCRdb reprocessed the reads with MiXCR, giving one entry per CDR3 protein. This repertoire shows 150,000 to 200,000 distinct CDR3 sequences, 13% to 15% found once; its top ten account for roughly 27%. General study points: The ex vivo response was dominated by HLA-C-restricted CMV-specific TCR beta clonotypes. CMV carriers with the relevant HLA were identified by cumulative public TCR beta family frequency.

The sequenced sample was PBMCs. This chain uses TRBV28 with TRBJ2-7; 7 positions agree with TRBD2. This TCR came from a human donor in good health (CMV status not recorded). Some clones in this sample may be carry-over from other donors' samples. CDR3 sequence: CASSLSGLGYEQYF. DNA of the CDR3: TGTGCCAGCAGTTTGTCCGGACTAGGGTACGAGCAGTACTTC. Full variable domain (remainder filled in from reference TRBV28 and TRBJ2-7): DVKVTQSSRYLVKRTGEKVFLECVQDMDHENMFWYRQDPGLGLRLIYFSYDVKMKEKGDIPEGYSVSREKKERFSLILESASTNQTSMYLCASSLSGLGYEQYFGPGTRLTVT.